Below are 27 T cell receptor beta chains sequenced from a single sample in a study of blood T cell repertoires in COVID-19. The protocol was immunoSEQ multiplex PCR, while the TCRdb copy is restricted to in-frame clones and leaves out a portion. Here the sample spans some 96,000 clones, about 89% being singletons. Sample: peripheral blood. These receptors were obtained from a man aged 45 to 65 with acute or convalescent COVID-19.

This clone was seen only a few times. The chain has TRBV20-1 and TRBJ1-4, with 9 bases fitting TRBD1. The CDR3 is 16 amino acids. Trimming removed 3 bases from V and 1 base from J; junction bases left unmatched: 6. CDR1 DFQATT and CDR2 SNEGSKA come from the germline V gene (reference sequence). CDR3 bases: TGCAGTGCTAGTGGGACAGGGCTCCGAACTAATGAAAAACTGTTTTTT. Encoded protein: CSASGTGLRTNEKLFF.

This chain joins TRBV27 and TRBJ1-1, with D possibly matching TRBD1 (6 bases). V dropped 2 bases and J dropped 0 bases, with 7 bases sitting between them. CDR3 length equals 14 residues. The germline V gene encodes CDR1 MNHEY and CDR2 SMNVEV (reference sequence). The CDR3 loop is CASSLQGLNTEAFF. The CDR3 coding sequence is TGTGCCAGCAGTTTACAGGGGTTGAACACTGAAGCTTTCTTT.

The J gene is TRBJ1-2, the V gene TRBV25-1; D ambiguous. Germline V gives CDR1 MGHDK, CDR2 SYGVNS. Trimming left V 5 bases short and J 1 base short, with 14 bases between. This CDR3 comprises 15 residues. CDR3 sequence (DNA): TGTGCCAGCAGTCCCGATGGAGGGTATAACTATGGCTACACCTTC. Translating it yields CASSPDGGYNYGYTF.

The V and J genes are TRBV13 and TRBJ2-7; TRBD2 matches at 7 bases. This CDR3 comprises 15 residues. The trim removed 1 base at V and 0 bases at J, leaving 3 bases unmatched. Germline CDR1 and CDR2: PRHDT and FYEKMQ (reference sequence). CDR3 coding DNA: TGTGCCAGCAGCTTAGAAGCGGGGCGCTCCTACGAGCAGTACTTC. Translation: CASSLEAGRSYEQYF.

The V call is TRBV27, the J call TRBJ1-3; 7 nucleotides align to TRBD1. CDR1 and CDR2 from the germline V gene are MNHEY and SMNVEV (reference sequence). The CDR3 is made up of 16 amino acids. The J segment lost 2 bases and the V segment lost 6 bases, leaving 10 bases of the junction unmatched. In nucleotides, the CDR3 is TGTGCCAGCAGAAACCCCGGGACAGAAACTGGAAACACCATATATTTT. Its protein is CASRNPGTETGNTIYF.

J is TRBJ2-5 and V is TRBV15; 7 nucleotides agree with TRBD2. The CDR3 has 15 residues. In germline, CDR1 is LNHNV, CDR2 YYDKDF (reference sequence). The trim removed 0 bases at V and 5 bases at J, leaving 6 bases unmatched. DNA of the CDR3: TGTGCCACCAGCAGAGAGGGGACTATGTCCGAGACCCAGTACTTC. It encodes CATSREGTMSETQYF.

J is TRBJ2-1 and V is TRBV7-6; 8 bases fit TRBD2. CDR3 length: 15 amino acids. CDR1 and CDR2 (germline): SGHVS, FNYEAQ. The J segment lost 6 bases and the V segment lost 2 bases, leaving 6 bases of the junction unmatched. CDR3 protein: CASSLPAGGFNEQFF. The CDR3 DNA follows: TGTGCCAGCAGCTTACCGGCGGGAGGTTTCAATGAGCAGTTCTTC. The full variable domain, rest sourced from reference TRBV7-6 and TRBJ2-1, is GAGVSQSPRYKVTKRGQDVALRCDPISGHVSLYWYRQALGQGPEFLTYFNYEAQQDKSGLPNDRFSAERPEGSISTLTIQRTEQRDSAMYRCASSLPAGGFNEQFFGPGTRLTVL.

The chain has TRBV30 and TRBJ1-6; D might be TRBD1 (6 bases). V was clipped by 8 bases and J by 0 bases, with 20 bases between them. The CDR3 sequence is 17 residues long. Germline V gene sequence: CDR1 GTSNPN, CDR2 SVGIG (reference sequence). The CDR3 sequence is CAGQGSMGASYNSPLHF. The CDR3 DNA sequence: TGTGCCGGGCAGGGGTCGATGGGTGCCTCCTATAATTCACCCCTCCACTTT.

Of note for this clone: At the DNA level, this CDR3 is encoded by other sequences in the same sample as well. This chain joins TRBV30 and TRBJ2-1; 7 bases map to TRBD2. The length of the CDR3 is 15 residues. The germline V gene has CDR1 GTSNPN and CDR2 SVGIG (reference sequence). The V and J ends lost 1 base and 7 bases, in that order; junction bases with no gene match: 10. CDR3 region: CAWSGLAGRDNEQFF. The CDR3 coding sequence is TGTGCCTGGAGTGGACTAGCCGGACGGGATAATGAGCAGTTCTTC. The full variable domain, its missing parts supplied by reference TRBV30 and TRBJ2-1, is SQTIHQWPATLVQPVGSPLSLECTVEGTSNPNLYWYRQAAGRGLQLLFYSVGIGQISSEVPQNLSASRPQDRQFILSSKKLLLSDSGFYLCAWSGLAGRDNEQFFGPGTRLTVL.

This chain joins TRBV5-8 and TRBJ1-5; 11 bases are shared with TRBD1. CDR1 and CDR2 (germline): SGHTS, YDEGEE. This CDR3 spans 15 amino acids. V lost 2 bases, J lost 5 bases, and 3 bases stayed unmatched. CDR3 sequence reads: CASSFRDRGDQPQHF. The DNA of the CDR3 is TGTGCCAGCAGCTTCAGGGACAGGGGGGATCAGCCCCAGCATTTT. Variable domain in full (rest from reference TRBV5-8 and TRBJ1-5): EAGVTQSPTHLIKTRGQQATLRCSPISGHTSVYWYQQALGLGLQFLLWYDEGEERNRGNFPPRFSGRQFPNYSSELNVNALELEDSALYLCASSFRDRGDQPQHFGDGTRLSIL.

About this clone: Other DNA sequences within the sample encode an identical CDR3. The chain uses TRBV5-1 and TRBJ2-2; D unclear. The CDR3 consists of 12 residues. The germline V gene encodes CDR1 SGHRS and CDR2 YFSETQ. Trimming took off 2 bases at V and 7 bases at J, with 6 bases between the two ends. The DNA of the CDR3 is TGCGCCAGCAGCTTTAACGGCGGGGAGCTGTTTTTT. This sequence encodes CASSFNGGELFF.

V usage is TRBV10-2 and J usage is TRBJ2-2, with TRBD2 matching 11 bases. The CDR3 spans 16 residues. The trim removed 4 bases at V and 4 bases at J, leaving 5 bases unmatched. Germline-derived CDR1 and CDR2 are WSHSY and SAAADI. CDR3 loop: CASSGLTSGGTGELFF. In nucleotides, the CDR3 is TGCGCCAGCAGTGGTTTAACTAGCGGGGGCACCGGGGAGCTGTTTTTT.

The chain links TRBV6-5 to TRBJ2-7; 8 positions match TRBD2. With V trimmed by 5 bases and J by 1 base, 7 bases remained unmatched. Per germline, CDR1 MNHEY and CDR2 SVGAGI. This CDR3 is built from 15 residues. The CDR3 loop reads CASSTVGTSSYEQYF. The CDR3 DNA reads as TGTGCCAGCAGTACCGTGGGGACTAGTTCCTACGAGCAGTACTTC.

The V call is TRBV5-5, the J call TRBJ2-1; 7 positions agree with TRBD2. V lost 0 bases to trimming and J lost 5 bases; unmatched junction nucleotides: 5. The V gene's germline CDR1 is SGHKS and CDR2 YYEKEE (reference sequence). The CDR3 spans 15 residues. CDR3: CASSLVVGGNNEQFF. CDR3 DNA sequence: TGTGCCAGCAGCTTGGTGGTGGGGGGGAACAATGAGCAGTTCTTC. The full variable domain, in which reference TRBV5-5 and TRBJ2-1 provide the parts outside the CDR3, is DAGVTQSPTHLIKTRGQQVTLRCSPISGHKSVSWYQQVLGQGPQFIFQYYEKEERGRGNFPDRFSARQFPNYSSELNVNALLLGDSALYLCASSLVVGGNNEQFFGPGTRLTVL.

The rearrangement joins TRBV5-8 to TRBJ1-1, with TRBD1 identical over 11 bases. With V trimmed by 2 bases and J by 8 bases, 8 bases remained unmatched. This CDR3 contains 15 residues. Germline V gene lookup returns CDR1 SGHTS and CDR2 YDEGEE. The CDR3 reads CASSFDGTGGEEAFF. CDR3 coding DNA: TGTGCCAGCAGCTTCGACGGGACAGGGGGGGAAGAAGCTTTCTTT.

The chain employs TRBV6-5 and TRBJ2-2; weak D call: TRBD2 (6 bases). Trimming pared 1 base from V and 7 bases from J, leaving 13 bases between. The CDR3 contains 15 residues. Per germline, CDR1 MNHEY and CDR2 SVGAGI. The CDR3 DNA sequence: TGTGCCAGCAGTTACTACCCATCGGGGGACGGGGAGCTGTTTTTT. It encodes CASSYYPSGDGELFF.

The rearrangement uses TRBV28 and TRBJ1-1; no firm D call. The V end was cut by 5 bases, the J end by 5 bases, with 9 bases between. The CDR3 spans 12 residues. CDR1 and CDR2 (germline): MDHEN, SYDVKM. The CDR3 DNA is TGTGCCAGCAGTCCTAGAGGGACTGAAGCTTTCTTT. Translated: CASSPRGTEAFF.

The CDR3, as DNA: TGTGCCACCAGCAGAGAACAAGGGAGCTCCTACGAGCAGTACTTC. Its translation: CATSREQGSSYEQYF. This chain joins TRBV15 and TRBJ2-7; tentative D call: TRBD2 (5 bases). The germline V gene has CDR1 LNHNV and CDR2 YYDKDF (reference sequence). The CDR3 loop spans 15 amino acids. V lost 0 bases to trimming and J lost 0 bases, with 9 bases between them.

The J gene is TRBJ1-6, the V gene TRBV5-1, with 7 positions matching TRBD1. V lost 6 bases, J lost 5 bases, and 8 bases stayed unmatched. Germline V gene sequence: CDR1 SGHRS, CDR2 YFSETQ. The CDR3 runs to 15 residues. Written as DNA, the CDR3 is TGCGCCAGCAAGGAGGGGGCTCAGAATAATTCACCCCTCCACTTT. This codes for CASKEGAQNNSPLHF.

This rearrangement joins TRBV5-4 to TRBJ2-1; TRBD2 aligns across 13 bases. Germline assignment: CDR1 SGHNT and CDR2 YYREEE (reference sequence). This CDR3 contains 15 residues. J gave up 12 bases and V 4 bases, and 10 bases lay outside the gene matches. CDR3 sequence reads: CASSLWTSGGGRQFF. DNA for the CDR3: TGTGCCAGCAGCCTGTGGACTAGCGGGGGCGGTAGGCAGTTCTTC.

The chain combines TRBV12-3 or TRBV12-4 with TRBJ2-1, with D possibly being TRBD2 (6 bases). This CDR3 contains 13 residues. Trimming took off 0 bases at V and 15 bases at J, with 15 bases between the two ends. The CDR3 nucleotides read TGTGCCAGCAGTTTAGCCCCCTCAACTAGCCTGTTCTTC. This sequence encodes CASSLAPSTSLFF.

The chain carries TRBV5-3 and TRBJ2-1, with D maybe TRBD2 (6 bases). TRBV5-3 is an open reading frame, and its role is uncertain. The CDR3 has 17 amino acids. Trimming took 0 bases from V and 0 from J, leaving 13 bases between them. For the CDR3, the DNA is TGTGCCAGAAGCTTGGCCCCGTGGACTAACTCCTACAATGAGCAGTTCTTC. Its protein product is CARSLAPWTNSYNEQFF.

This chain connects TRBV7-9 to TRBJ1-2; 7 bases line up with TRBD1. The CDR3 runs to 13 residues. The J segment lost 4 bases and the V segment lost 4 bases, leaving 3 bases of the junction unmatched. Germline assignment: CDR1 SEHNR and CDR2 FQNEAQ (reference sequence). CDR3: CASSYDRVYGYTF. CDR3 DNA sequence: TGTGCCAGCAGCTACGACAGGGTCTATGGCTACACCTTC.

This clone was seen a handful of times. The genes are TRBV10-1 and TRBJ2-3; D is perhaps TRBD2 (6 bases). This CDR3 is 16 amino acids long. In germline, CDR1 is WNHNN, CDR2 SYGVQD (reference sequence). Trimming cost V 2 bases and J 6 bases, with 18 bases left between them. CDR3 residues: CASSEASGRGKDTQYF. CDR3 coding DNA: TGCGCCAGCAGTGAGGCCAGCGGACGGGGGAAGGATACGCAGTATTTT.

This chain uses TRBV5-1 with TRBJ2-7; 10 bases agree with TRBD1. The CDR3 extends over 14 amino acids. Germline V lookup: CDR1 SGHRS, CDR2 YFSETQ. After removal of 3 bases from V and 5 bases from J, the junction contained 5 bases not matched to a gene. The CDR3 nucleotides are TGCGCCAGCAGCTCTGACAGGGGGCCAAACGAGCAGTACTTC. This codes for CASSSDRGPNEQYF.

This clone was counted only a few times. V gene TRBV18 combines with J gene TRBJ2-1, with 8 nucleotides matching TRBD2. In germline, CDR1 is KGHSH, CDR2 LQKENI. With 1 base clipped from V and 6 bases from J, the junction kept 2 bases outside the gene matches. This CDR3 is 14 amino acids long. CDR3 amino acids: CASSPQTSANEQFF. In DNA, the CDR3 is TGTGCCAGCTCACCACAGACTAGCGCCAATGAGCAGTTCTTC.

The sample holds one count of this clone. This chain joins TRBV30 and TRBJ1-1; 7 bases line up with TRBD1. Unmatched junction bases numbered 9, after V lost 5 bases and J lost 0 bases. The CDR3 contains 15 residues. Germline V lookup: CDR1 GTSNPN, CDR2 SVGIG (reference sequence). For the CDR3, the DNA is TGTGCCTGGGGGCAGGGGGTAATGTTGAACACTGAAGCTTTCTTT. Amino acids: CAWGQGVMLNTEAFF.